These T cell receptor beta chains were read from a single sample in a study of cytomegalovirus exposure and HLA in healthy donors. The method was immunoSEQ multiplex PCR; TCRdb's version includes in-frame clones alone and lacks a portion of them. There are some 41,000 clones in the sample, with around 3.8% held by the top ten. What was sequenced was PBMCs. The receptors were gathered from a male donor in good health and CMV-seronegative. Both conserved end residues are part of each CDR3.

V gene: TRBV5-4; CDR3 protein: CASLRGRGYTF
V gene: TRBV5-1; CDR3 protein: CASRPAGGPNTQYF
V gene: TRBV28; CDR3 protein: CASSTQGLVEQYF
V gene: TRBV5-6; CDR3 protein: CASSFGQGSQPQHF
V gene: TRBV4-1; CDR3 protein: CASRNTGSYEQYF
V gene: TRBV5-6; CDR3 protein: CASSLVGPRRDTQYF
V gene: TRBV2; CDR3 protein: CASSGGGGISYNEQFF
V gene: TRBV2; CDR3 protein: CASRGYTEAFF
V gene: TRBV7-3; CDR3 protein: CASSSTGGSYNEQFF
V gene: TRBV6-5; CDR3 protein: CASSLAGIDEQYF
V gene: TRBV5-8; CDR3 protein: CASSQDLWRAGNSPLHF
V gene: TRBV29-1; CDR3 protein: CSVQESASGTFF
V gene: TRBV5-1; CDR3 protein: CASSNSGGTYEQYF
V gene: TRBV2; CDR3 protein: CASSGPEGPTNSPLHF
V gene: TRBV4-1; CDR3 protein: CASSQRRGLDTIYF
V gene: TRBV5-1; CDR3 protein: CASSPYGGQPQHF
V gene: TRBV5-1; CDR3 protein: CASSLANEQFF